This passage covers 11 T cell receptor beta chains from one sample sequenced in a study of cytomegalovirus exposure and HLA in healthy donors. The PCR contained 60 Vbeta and 13 Jbeta primers. The data were produced by immunoSEQ multiplex PCR, yet TCRdb's version contains in-frame clones alone and is incomplete. The data show about 110,000 clones, approximately 15% seen once. Sequencing used PBMCs. The receptors come from a woman under 30 in good health and CMV-seronegative.

This clone was seen only a few times. The chain combines TRBV27 with TRBJ1-5; possibly TRBD1 for D (5 bases). This CDR3 is built from 14 residues. Germline loops: CDR1 MNHEY, CDR2 SMNVEV (reference sequence). Between the trimmed V and J ends, which lost 2 bases and 3 bases, there was a span of 8 bases. In nucleotides, the CDR3 is TGTGCCAGCAGTTTAAACAGGAACAATCAGCCCCAGCATTTT. As protein: CASSLNRNNQPQHF.

In this sample, this clone turned up a few times. The chain links TRBV28 to TRBJ2-1; 11 bases line up with TRBD2. V gave up 6 bases and J gave up 0 bases; unmatched junction bases: 4. The germline gives CDR1 MDHEN, CDR2 SYDVKM. CDR3 length: 16 amino acids. CDR3 coding DNA: TGTGCCAGCAGACGACTAGCGGGAAGCTCCTACAATGAGCAGTTCTTC. It encodes CASRRLAGSSYNEQFF. Using reference TRBV28 and TRBJ2-1 for the parts outside the CDR3, the full variable domain is DVKVTQSSRYLVKRTGEKVFLECVQDMDHENMFWYRQDPGLGLRLIYFSYDVKMKEKGDIPEGYSVSREKKERFSLILESASTNQTSMYLCASRRLAGSSYNEQFFGPGTRLTVL.

The gene calls are TRBV7-6 and TRBJ2-1; 14 bases match TRBD2. The CDR3 length is 17 residues. Germline lookup yields CDR1 SGHVS and CDR2 FNYEAQ. V shed 5 bases, J shed 3 bases, and the junction held 6 bases outside the gene matches. The CDR3 DNA reads as TGTGCCAGCAGCCCGCGGACTAGCGGGGGGATCTACAATGAGCAGTTCTTC. The encoded protein is CASSPRTSGGIYNEQFF.

The V and J genes are TRBV27 and TRBJ1-6; no clear D. The CDR3 is 14 amino acids. Deletions cut 2 bases from V and 7 bases from J, with 9 bases between. The V gene's germline CDR1 is MNHEY and CDR2 SMNVEV (reference sequence). The CDR3, as DNA: TGTGCCAGCAGTTTAACTGTGGAGAATTCACCCCTCCACTTT. Its translation: CASSLTVENSPLHF.

A few counts support this clone. The rearrangement links TRBV7-3 to TRBJ1-1, with D possibly matching TRBD1 (6 bases). V lost 2 bases and J 6 bases, leaving 13 bases between the germline ends. Germline CDR1 reads SGHTA; CDR2 reads FQGTGA. The CDR3 contains 14 residues. CDR3 bases: TGTGCCAGCAGCTTACTGGGGGCGTCATCTGAAGCTTTCTTT. It yields the protein CASSLLGASSEAFF.

This clone occurred a few times. The chain couples TRBV7-3 to TRBJ2-1; D is perhaps TRBD1 (6 bases). CDR1 and CDR2 from the germline V gene are SGHTA and FQGTGA. This CDR3 region has 11 residues. V dropped 6 bases and J dropped 10 bases, with 10 bases sitting between them. The CDR3, as DNA: TGTGCCAGCAGGCCAAGGGGGGAGCAGTTCTTC. It translates to CASRPRGEQFF. Supplemented by reference TRBV7-3 and TRBJ2-1, the full variable domain reads GAGVSQTPSNKVTEKGKYVELRCDPISGHTALYWYRQSLGQGPEFLIYFQGTGAADDSGLPNDRFFAVRPEGSVSTLKIQRTERGDSAVYLCASRPRGEQFFGPGTRLTVL.

This chain uses TRBV19 with TRBJ2-3; perhaps TRBD1 as D (6 bases). Per germline, CDR1 LNHDA and CDR2 SQIVND (reference sequence). With 7 bases removed from V and 3 bases from J, the gap between germline ends came to 17 bases. This CDR3 has 15 residues. In nucleotides, the CDR3 is TGTGCCAGTATTAGGGGGATCCACATTACAGATACGCAGTATTTT. The encoded protein is CASIRGIHITDTQYF. Filled out from reference TRBV19 and TRBJ2-3, the complete variable domain reads DGGITQSPKYLFRKEGQNVTLSCEQNLNHDAMYWYRQDPGQGLRLIYYSQIVNDFQKGDIAEGYSVSREKKESFPLTVTSAQKNPTAFYLCASIRGIHITDTQYFGPGTRLTVL.

The J gene is TRBJ2-2, the V gene TRBV2; possible D gene TRBD2, 5 bases. The CDR3 has 13 residues. Trimming took off 3 bases at V and 6 bases at J, with 8 bases between the two ends. The V gene's germline CDR1 is SNHLY and CDR2 FYNNEI. CDR3 sequence (DNA): TGTGCCAGCAGTGAGGCCGGGGCCGGGGAGCTGTTTTTT. Protein product: CASSEAGAGELFF.

The V call is TRBV13, the J call TRBJ2-3; D uncertain. Germline CDR1 PRHDT, CDR2 FYEKMQ (reference sequence). Trimming left V 0 bases short and J 3 bases short, with 13 bases between. The CDR3 totals 16 residues. The CDR3 region has the DNA TGTGCCAGCAGCTTAGGCCTCCAGGCTACTACAGATACGCAGTATTTT. Translation: CASSLGLQATTDTQYF.

This clone was seen only a few times. This sequence joins TRBV6-5 and TRBJ2-7; 10 bases match TRBD2. The germline V gene encodes CDR1 MNHEY and CDR2 SVGAGI. Losses at the gene ends were 4 bases for V and 6 bases for J; bases not matched to a gene: 6. The CDR3 extends over 14 amino acids. CDR3 amino acids: CASSSAGGGLEQYF. In nucleotides, the CDR3 is TGTGCCAGCAGTTCAGCGGGAGGGGGCCTCGAGCAGTACTTC.

Concerning this clone: The CDR3 does not end in the conserved phenylalanine or tryptophan, so this is likely a read error. The DNA is omitted, as the CDR3 cannot be located on it reliably, and the CDR3 follows TCRdb's listing. The J gene is TRBJ2-7, the V gene TRBV6-1; no check of the table's D call, TRBD2, against the DNA was made. The CDR3 contains 15 residues when both ends are counted. The germline V gene encodes CDR1 MNHNS and CDR2 SASEGT. The CDR3 loop is CASSEADGGLAGMPL.